The 8 T cell receptor beta chains given below trace back to one sample, sequenced in a study of CD8 T cells in Susac syndrome. RNA, at roughly 0.5 to 1 ug, was reverse transcribed with random hexamers. TCRdb processed the immunoSEQ multiplex PCR reads anew with MiXCR; each CDR3 protein has one entry. The sample yields roughly 200,000 distinct CDR3 sequences, 85% to 95% seen once. Sequenced: CD4+ T cells from PBMCs. Source of these receptors: a human donor with Susac syndrome.

The table lists this clonotype with a count of one. The V call is TRBV18, the J call TRBJ2-7; D gene uncertain. Germline values: CDR1 KGHSH, CDR2 LQKENI. Trimming removed 2 bases at V and 6 bases at J, with 8 bases between. The CDR3 is 12 residues long. The CDR3 here is CASSPASREQYF. The CDR3, as DNA: TGTGCCAGCTCACCAGCCTCGCGCGAGCAGTACTTC.

This rearrangement joins TRBV19 to TRBJ1-4, with D uncertain. The CDR3 contains 15 residues. Trimming cost V 5 bases and J 8 bases, with 18 bases left between them. In germline, CDR1 is LNHDA, CDR2 SQIVND (reference sequence). The DNA for the CDR3 is TGTGCCAGTAGTCTAACCGGGAGGGCGGAAGAAAAACTGTTTTTT. Translation gives CASSLTGRAEEKLFF.

This clonotype was detected only once. This chain links TRBV6-5 with TRBJ1-4; 10 positions match TRBD1. V trimming: 0 bases; J trimming: 11 bases; junction bases outside the gene matches: 3. The germline CDR1 and CDR2 sequences are MNHEY and SVGAGI. There are 14 residues in the CDR3. CDR3 amino acids: CASSYSTGGWKLFF. CDR3 sequence (DNA): TGTGCCAGCAGTTACTCGACAGGGGGCTGGAAACTGTTTTTT.

This sequence joins TRBV11-3 and TRBJ2-1, with 9 bases fitting TRBD2. The V gene end was trimmed by 5 bases and the J gene end by 8 bases; junction bases not matched to a gene: 10. The germline V gene encodes CDR1 SGHNT and CDR2 YENEEA. CDR3 length equals 15 residues. The CDR3 DNA follows: TGTGCCAGCAGCCCTATAGCGGGGGCTTGGGATGAGCAGTTCTTC. Its translation is CASSPIAGAWDEQFF.

This clonotype showed up just once. The CDR3: CASRKGSTDTQYF. CDR3 sequence (DNA): TGTGCCAGTAGGAAGGGCAGCACAGATACGCAGTATTTT. The rearrangement uses TRBV19 and TRBJ2-3; D call uncertain. CDR1 LNHDA and CDR2 SQIVND come from the germline V gene (reference sequence). The V end was cut by 6 bases, the J end by 0 bases, with 7 bases between. The CDR3 is made up of 13 amino acids.

The chain combines TRBV24-1 with TRBJ2-3, with a weak D call TRBD2 (6 bases). The germline V gene encodes CDR1 KGHDR and CDR2 SFDVKD. The CDR3 length is 14 residues. Trimming stripped 2 bases from V and 2 bases from J, with 7 bases between. The CDR3 DNA reads TGTGCCACCAGTGATTCGGGACTCACAGATACGCAGTATTTT. It yields the protein CATSDSGLTDTQYF.

As DNA, the CDR3 is TGCAGTGCTAGAGATACTCGCACAGATACGCAGTATTTT. It specifies CSARDTRTDTQYF. The chain recombines TRBV20-1 with TRBJ2-3, with D hard to call. V lost 0 bases and J lost 1, with 5 bases in between. CDR1 and CDR2 from the germline V gene are DFQATT and SNEGSKA (reference sequence). This CDR3 is built from 13 residues.

The V gene is TRBV20-1, the J gene TRBJ1-2; D may be TRBD1 (6 bases). Trimming took 5 bases from V and 3 from J, leaving 13 bases between them. The CDR3 sequence is 13 residues long. Germline V gives CDR1 DFQATT, CDR2 SNEGSKA (reference sequence). This CDR3 reads CSAGRGAYYGYTF. In DNA, the CDR3 is TGCAGTGCTGGGCGGGGGGCCTACTATGGCTACACCTTC.